Included here is one TCR beta chain sequence, with context. The entry originates in a study of blood T cell repertoires in COVID-19. Germline CDR1 reads ENHRY; CDR2 reads SYGVKD. There are 14 residues in the CDR3. Trimming removed 8 bases from V and 0 bases from J, with 11 bases in between. Original handling: Counts of nucleated cells, estimated from reference gene primer amplification, were obtained. This table comes from immunoSEQ multiplex PCR, and its TCRdb copy is limited to in-frame clones, with some not included. V and J calls and clone size come straight from that table; D and trimming were deduced from the DNA. The sample includes 75,000 to 95,000 clones, around 67% seen only once; the top ten take approximately 25%.

This TCR was sampled from a woman aged 55-70 years in a cohort sampled during active or convalescent COVID-19. Input material: peripheral blood. This rearrangement joins TRBV10-3 to TRBJ1-3, with D possibly matching TRBD1 (6 bases). CDR3 nucleotide sequence: TGTGCCATCGGGGGGGGGCTCTCTGGAAACACCATATATTTT. Translation gives CAIGGGLSGNTIYF.